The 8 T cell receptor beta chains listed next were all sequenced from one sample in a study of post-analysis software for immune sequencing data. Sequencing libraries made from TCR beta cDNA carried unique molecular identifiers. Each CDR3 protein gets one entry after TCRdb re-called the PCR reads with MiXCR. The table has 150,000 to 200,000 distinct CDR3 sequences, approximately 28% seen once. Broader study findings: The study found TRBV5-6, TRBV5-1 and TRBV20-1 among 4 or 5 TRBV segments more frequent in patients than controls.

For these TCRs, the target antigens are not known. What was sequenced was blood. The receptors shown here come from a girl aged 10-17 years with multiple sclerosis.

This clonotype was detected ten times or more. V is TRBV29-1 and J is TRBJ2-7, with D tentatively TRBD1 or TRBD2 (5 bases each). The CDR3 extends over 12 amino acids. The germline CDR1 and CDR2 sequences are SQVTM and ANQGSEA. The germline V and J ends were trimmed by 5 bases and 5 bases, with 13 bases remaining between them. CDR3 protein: CSVSGDRNEQYF. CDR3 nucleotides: TGCAGCGTTAGTGGGGACCGCAACGAGCAGTACTTC.

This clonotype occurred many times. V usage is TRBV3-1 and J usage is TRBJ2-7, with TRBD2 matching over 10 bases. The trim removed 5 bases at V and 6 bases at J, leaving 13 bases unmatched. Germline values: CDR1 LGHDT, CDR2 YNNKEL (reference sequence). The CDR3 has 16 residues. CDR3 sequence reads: CASSSHGSGRMSEQYF. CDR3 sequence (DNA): TGTGCCAGCAGCTCCCATGGTAGCGGGAGGATGAGCGAGCAGTACTTC.

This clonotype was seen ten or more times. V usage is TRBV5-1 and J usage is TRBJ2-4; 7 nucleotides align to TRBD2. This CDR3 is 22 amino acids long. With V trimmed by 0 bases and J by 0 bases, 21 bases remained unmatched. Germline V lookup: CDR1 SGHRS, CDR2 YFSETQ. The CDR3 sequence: CASSLDYPSGTPTLLAKNIQYF. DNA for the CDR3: TGCGCCAGCAGCTTGGATTACCCTAGCGGTACTCCCACTCTACTAGCCAAAAACATTCAGTACTTC. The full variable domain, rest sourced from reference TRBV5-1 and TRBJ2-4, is KAGVTQTPRYLIKTRGQQVTLSCSPISGHRSVSWYQQTPGQGLQFLFEYFSETQRNKGNFPGRFSGRQFSNSRSEMNVSTLELGDSALYLCASSLDYPSGTPTLLAKNIQYFGAGTRLSVL.

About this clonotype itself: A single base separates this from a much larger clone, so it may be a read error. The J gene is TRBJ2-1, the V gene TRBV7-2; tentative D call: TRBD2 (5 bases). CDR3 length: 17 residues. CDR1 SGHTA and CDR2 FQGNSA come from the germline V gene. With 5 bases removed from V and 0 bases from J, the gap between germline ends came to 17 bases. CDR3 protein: CASSPPKRETSYNEQFF. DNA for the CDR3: TGTGCCAGCAGCCCCCCCAAACGGGAAACCTCCTACAATGAGCAGTTCTTC.

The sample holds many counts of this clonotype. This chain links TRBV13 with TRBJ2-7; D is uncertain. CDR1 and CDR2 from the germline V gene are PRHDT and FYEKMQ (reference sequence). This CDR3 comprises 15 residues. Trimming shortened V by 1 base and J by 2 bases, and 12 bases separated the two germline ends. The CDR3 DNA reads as TGTGCCAGCAGCTTAGTGGAGATCGACCCCTACGAGCAGTACTTC. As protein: CASSLVEIDPYEQYF.

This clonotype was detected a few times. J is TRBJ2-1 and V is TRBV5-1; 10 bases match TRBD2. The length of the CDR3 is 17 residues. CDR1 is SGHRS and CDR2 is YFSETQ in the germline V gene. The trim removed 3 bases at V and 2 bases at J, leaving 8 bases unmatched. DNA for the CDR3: TGCGCCAGCAGCTATCCCGAGCGGGAGGGCACCTACAATGAGCAGTTCTTC. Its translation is CASSYPEREGTYNEQFF.

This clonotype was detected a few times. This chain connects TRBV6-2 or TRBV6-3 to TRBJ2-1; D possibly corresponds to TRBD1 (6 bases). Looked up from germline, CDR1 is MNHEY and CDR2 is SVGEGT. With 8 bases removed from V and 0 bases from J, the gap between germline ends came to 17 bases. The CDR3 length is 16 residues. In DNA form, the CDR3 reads TGTGCCAGCCGCCAGGGGCTCCTGAGCTCCTACAATGAGCAGTTCTTC. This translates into CASRQGLLSSYNEQFF.

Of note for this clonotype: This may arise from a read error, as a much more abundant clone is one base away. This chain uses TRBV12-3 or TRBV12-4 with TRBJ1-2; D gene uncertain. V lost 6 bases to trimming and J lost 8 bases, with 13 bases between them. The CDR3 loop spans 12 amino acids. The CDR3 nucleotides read TGTGCCAGCAGGTTAAGGGCGAACGGCTACACCTTC. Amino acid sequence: CASRLRANGYTF.